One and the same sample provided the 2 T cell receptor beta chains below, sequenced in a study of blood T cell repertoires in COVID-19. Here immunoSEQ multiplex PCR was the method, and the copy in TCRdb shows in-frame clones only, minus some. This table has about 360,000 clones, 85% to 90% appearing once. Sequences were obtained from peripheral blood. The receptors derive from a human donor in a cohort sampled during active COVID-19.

The CDR3, as DNA: TGTGCCAGCACTGTGGGACAGGGGTACAGAACTAATGAAAAACTGTTTTTT. Protein product: CASTVGQGYRTNEKLFF. This sequence joins TRBV2 and TRBJ1-4; TRBD1 matches at 10 bases. Trimming at V came to 7 bases and at J to 1 base, leaving 9 bases not matched to a gene. The germline V gene encodes CDR1 SNHLY and CDR2 FYNNEI. This CDR3 region has 17 residues.

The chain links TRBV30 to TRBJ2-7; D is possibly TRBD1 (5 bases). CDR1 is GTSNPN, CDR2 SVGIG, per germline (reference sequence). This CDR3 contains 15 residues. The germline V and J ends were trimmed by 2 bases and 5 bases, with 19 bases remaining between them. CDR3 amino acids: CAWSKIDRKPNEQYF. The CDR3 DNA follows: TGTGCCTGGAGTAAAATCGACAGAAAGCCCAACGAGCAGTACTTC.